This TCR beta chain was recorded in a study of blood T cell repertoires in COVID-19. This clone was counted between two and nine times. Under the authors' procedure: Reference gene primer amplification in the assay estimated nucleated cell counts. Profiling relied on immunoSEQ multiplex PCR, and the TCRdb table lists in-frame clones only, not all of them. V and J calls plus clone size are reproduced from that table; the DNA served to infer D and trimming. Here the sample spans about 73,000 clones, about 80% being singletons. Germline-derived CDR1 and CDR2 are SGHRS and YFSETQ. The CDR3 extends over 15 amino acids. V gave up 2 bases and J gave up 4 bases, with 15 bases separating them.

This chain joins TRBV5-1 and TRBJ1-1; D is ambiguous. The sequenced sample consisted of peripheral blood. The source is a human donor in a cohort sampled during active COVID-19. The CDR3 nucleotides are TGCGCCAGCAGCTTTCCCGGGGATAAGGGCACTGAAGCTTTCTTT. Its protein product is CASSFPGDKGTEAFF.